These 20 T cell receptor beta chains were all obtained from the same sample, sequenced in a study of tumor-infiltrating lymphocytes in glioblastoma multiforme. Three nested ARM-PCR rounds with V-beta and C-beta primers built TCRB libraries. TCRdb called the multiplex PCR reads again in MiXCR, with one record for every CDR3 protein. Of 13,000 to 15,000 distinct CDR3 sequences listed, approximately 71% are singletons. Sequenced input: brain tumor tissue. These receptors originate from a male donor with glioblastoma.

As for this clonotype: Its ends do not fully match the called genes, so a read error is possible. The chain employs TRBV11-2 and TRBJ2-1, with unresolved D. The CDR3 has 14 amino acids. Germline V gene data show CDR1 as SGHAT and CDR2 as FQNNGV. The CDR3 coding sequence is TGTGCCAGCAGCCCCCTTGCGAGAGAGGCCGAGCAGCTCTTC. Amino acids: CASSPLAREAEQLF.

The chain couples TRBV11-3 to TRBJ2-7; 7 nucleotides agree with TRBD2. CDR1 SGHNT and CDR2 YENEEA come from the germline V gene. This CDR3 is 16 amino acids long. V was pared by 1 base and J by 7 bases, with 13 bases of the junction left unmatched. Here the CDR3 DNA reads TGTGCCAGCAGCTTAGTGGGTCTGGACGGGGGGTATGAGCAGTACTTC. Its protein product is CASSLVGLDGGYEQYF.

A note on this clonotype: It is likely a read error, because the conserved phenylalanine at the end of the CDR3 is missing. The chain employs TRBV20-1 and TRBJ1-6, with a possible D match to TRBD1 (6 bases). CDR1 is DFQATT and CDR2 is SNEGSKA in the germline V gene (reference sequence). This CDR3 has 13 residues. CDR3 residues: CSVRRDKESPLHI. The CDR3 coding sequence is TGCAGTGTTAGACGGGACAAGGAATCACCCCTCCACATT.

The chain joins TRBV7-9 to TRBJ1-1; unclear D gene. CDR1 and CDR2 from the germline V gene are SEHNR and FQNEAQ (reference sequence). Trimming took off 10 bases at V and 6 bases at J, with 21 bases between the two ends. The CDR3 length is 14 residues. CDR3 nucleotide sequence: TGTGCCATCGGCTTACGGAGGGAAAAGTCTGAAGCTTTCTTT. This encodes CAIGLRREKSEAFF.

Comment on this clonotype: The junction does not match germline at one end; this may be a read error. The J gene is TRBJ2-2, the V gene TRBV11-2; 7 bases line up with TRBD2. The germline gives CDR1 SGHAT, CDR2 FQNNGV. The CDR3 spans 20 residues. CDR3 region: CASTPSFGQWLAVTTGEPFF. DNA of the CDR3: TGTGCCAGCACCCCCTCATTCGGCCAATGGCTAGCGGTAACCACCGGGGAGCCGTTTTTT.

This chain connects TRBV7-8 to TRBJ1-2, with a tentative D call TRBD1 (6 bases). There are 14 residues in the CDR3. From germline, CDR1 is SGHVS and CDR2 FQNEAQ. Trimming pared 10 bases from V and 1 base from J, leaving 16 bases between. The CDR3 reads CATTPTGFNYGYTF. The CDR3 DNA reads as TGTGCCACCACCCCGACAGGTTTTAACTATGGCTACACCTTC.

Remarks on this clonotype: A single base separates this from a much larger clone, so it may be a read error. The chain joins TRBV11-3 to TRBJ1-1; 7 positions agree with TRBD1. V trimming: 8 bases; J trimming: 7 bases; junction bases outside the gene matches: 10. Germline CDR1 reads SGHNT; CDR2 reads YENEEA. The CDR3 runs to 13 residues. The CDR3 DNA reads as TGTGCCAGCTGCTCTCGTCGGGACAGTGAAGCTTTCTTT. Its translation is CASCSRRDSEAFF.

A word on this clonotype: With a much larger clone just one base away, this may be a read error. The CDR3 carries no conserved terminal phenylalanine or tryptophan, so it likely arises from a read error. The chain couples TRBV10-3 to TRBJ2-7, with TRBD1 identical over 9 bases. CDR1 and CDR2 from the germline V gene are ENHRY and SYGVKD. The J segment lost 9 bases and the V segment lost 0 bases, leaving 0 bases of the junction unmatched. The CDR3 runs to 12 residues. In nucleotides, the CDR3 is TGTGCCATCAGTGAGTCGGGACAGGGGCAGTACGCC. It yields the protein CAISESGQGQYA.

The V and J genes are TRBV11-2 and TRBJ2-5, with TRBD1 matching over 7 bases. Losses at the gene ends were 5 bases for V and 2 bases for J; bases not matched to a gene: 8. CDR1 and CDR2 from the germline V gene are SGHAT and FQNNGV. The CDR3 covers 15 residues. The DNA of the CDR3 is TGTGCCAGCAGCACTTATCGGGACAGACAAGAGACCCAGTACTTC. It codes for CASSTYRDRQETQYF.

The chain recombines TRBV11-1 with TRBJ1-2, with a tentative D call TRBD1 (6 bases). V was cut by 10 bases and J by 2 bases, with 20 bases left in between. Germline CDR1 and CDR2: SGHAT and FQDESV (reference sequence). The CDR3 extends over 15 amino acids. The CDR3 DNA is TGTGCCATGACGGGGGGCATCGGCGCGAACTATGGCTACACCTTC. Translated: CAMTGGIGANYGYTF.

CDR3 sequence: CAIPLGLAGLREQFF. For the CDR3, the DNA is TGTGCCATACCACTAGGACTAGCGGGACTAAGGGAGCAGTTCTTC. This chain connects TRBV2 to TRBJ2-1, with 12 bases that match TRBD2. V trimming: 10 bases; J trimming: 10 bases; junction bases outside the gene matches: 14. The germline V gene encodes CDR1 SNHLY and CDR2 FYNNEI. The CDR3 has 15 amino acids. The variable domain in full, completed from reference TRBV2 and TRBJ2-1, reads EPEVTQTPSHQVTQMGQEVILRCVPISNHLYFYWYRQILGQKVEFLVSFYNNEISEKSEIFDDQFSVERPDGSNFTLKIRSTKLEDSAMYFCAIPLGLAGLREQFFGPGTRLTVL.

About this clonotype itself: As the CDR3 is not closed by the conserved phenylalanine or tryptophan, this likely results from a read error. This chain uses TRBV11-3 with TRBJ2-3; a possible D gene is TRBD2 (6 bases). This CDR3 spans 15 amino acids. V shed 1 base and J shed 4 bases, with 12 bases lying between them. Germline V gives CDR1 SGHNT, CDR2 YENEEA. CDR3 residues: CASSLGGLSADTQYS. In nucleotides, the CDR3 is TGTGCCAGCAGCTTAGGCGGACTAAGCGCAGATACGCAGTATTCT.

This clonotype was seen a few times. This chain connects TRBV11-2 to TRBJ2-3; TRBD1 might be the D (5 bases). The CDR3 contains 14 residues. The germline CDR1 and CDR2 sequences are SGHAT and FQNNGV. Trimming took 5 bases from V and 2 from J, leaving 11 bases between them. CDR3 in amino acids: CASSPRQFTDTQYF. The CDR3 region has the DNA TGTGCCAGCAGCCCGAGACAGTTCACAGATACGCAGTATTTT.

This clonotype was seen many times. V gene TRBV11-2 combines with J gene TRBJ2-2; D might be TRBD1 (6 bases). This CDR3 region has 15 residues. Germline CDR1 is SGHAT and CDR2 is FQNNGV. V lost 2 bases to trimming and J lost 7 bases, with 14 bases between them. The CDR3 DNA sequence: TGTGCCAGCAGCTTAACTCGTCAGGGGTTCGGGGAGCTGTTTTTT. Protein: CASSLTRQGFGELFF.

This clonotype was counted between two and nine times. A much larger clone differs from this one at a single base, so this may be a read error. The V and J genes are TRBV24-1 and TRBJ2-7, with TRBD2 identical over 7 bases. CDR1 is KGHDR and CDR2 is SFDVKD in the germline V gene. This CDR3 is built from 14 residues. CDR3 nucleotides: TGTGCCACCAGTCGAGAGCGGGGAGTCTACGAGCGGTACTTC. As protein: CATSRERGVYERYF.

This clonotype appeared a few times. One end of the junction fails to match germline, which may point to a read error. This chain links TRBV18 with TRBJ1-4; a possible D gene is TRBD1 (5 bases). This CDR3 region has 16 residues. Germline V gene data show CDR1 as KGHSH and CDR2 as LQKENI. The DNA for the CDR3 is TGTGCCAGCTCACCAATCTATGGTCAGGGCACCGAAAAACTGTCTTTT. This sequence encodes CASSPIYGQGTEKLSF. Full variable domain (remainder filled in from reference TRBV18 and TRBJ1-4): NAGVMQNPRHLVRRRGQEARLRCSPMKGHSHVYWYRQLPEEGLKFMVYLQKENIIDESGMPKERFSAEFPKEGPSILRIQQVVRGDSAAYFCASSPIYGQGTEKLSFGSGTQLSVL.

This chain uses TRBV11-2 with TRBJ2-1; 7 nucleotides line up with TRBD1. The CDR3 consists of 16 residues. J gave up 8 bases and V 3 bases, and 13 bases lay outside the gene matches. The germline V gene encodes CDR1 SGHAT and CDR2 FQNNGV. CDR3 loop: CASSFVGLHRGDEQFF. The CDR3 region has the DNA TGTGCCAGCAGCTTTGTAGGCCTCCACAGGGGTGATGAGCAGTTCTTC.

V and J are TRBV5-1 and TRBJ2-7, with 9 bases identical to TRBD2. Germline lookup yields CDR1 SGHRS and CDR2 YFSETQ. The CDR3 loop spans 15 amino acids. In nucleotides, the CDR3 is TGCCTCAGCAGCGTGACCGGGACTAGCTTGGTCGAGCAGTACTTC. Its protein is CLSSVTGTSLVEQYF.

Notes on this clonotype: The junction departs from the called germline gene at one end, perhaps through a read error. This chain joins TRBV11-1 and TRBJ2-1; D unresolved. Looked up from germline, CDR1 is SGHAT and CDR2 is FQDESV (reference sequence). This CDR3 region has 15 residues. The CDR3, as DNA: TGTGCCAGCAGCTTACTAGAAGGAGTTTACAAGGAGCAGTTCTTC. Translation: CASSLLEGVYKEQFF.

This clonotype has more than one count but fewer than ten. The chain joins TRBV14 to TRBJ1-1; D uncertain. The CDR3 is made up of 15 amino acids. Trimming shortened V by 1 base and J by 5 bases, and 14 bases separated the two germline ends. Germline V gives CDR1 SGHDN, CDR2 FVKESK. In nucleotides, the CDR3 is TGTGCCAGCAGCCAAGGGGTCTCCAGGTGGACTGAAGCTTTCTTT. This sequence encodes CASSQGVSRWTEAFF.